The 10 T cell receptor beta chains in this list originate from one sample, sequenced in a study of spatial heterogeneity in lung cancer (dated by TCRdb to about 2019). Per the publication, the time point label means: sample taken at primary tumor resection. For TCR sequencing, whole RNA was extracted from tumor and nontumor lung tissue, or from cryopreserved PBMC samples, and no cell sorting was done. Library creation used 5' RACE. For sequencing, a NextSeq 500 was employed. TCRdb reran the public reads through fastp at Q25 and MiXCR, keeping productive beta chains. One record per CDR3 amino acid sequence lists the most common genes and DNA. For this sample the table gives tens of thousands of distinct CDR3 sequences, of which 7% to 9% were detected only once. The top ten constitute roughly 7.2% of the sample. The sample in question was PBMCs, obtained at surgery. These receptors originate from a male donor with early-stage non-small cell lung cancer.

This clonotype was seen a handful of times. The gene calls are TRBV2 and TRBJ1-5, with a weak D call TRBD1 (5 bases). The CDR3 totals 14 residues. With 9 bases removed from V and 4 bases from J, the gap between germline ends came to 16 bases. In germline, CDR1 is SNHLY, CDR2 FYNNEI. The CDR3 protein is CASLEEGRNQPQHF. Here the CDR3 DNA reads TGTGCCAGTCTAGAGGAGGGACGAAATCAGCCCCAGCATTTT. Full variable domain (remainder filled in from reference TRBV2 and TRBJ1-5): EPEVTQTPSHQVTQMGQEVILRCVPISNHLYFYWYRQILGQKVEFLVSFYNNEISEKSEIFDDQFSVERPDGSNFTLKIRSTKLEDSAMYFCASLEEGRNQPQHFGDGTRLSIL.

The chain employs TRBV5-1 and TRBJ2-5; D not certain. V gave up 2 bases and J gave up 4 bases, with 9 bases separating them. The length of the CDR3 is 13 residues. Germline CDR1 is SGHRS and CDR2 is YFSETQ. DNA of the CDR3: TGCGCCAGCAGCTTAGGTCCGGCAGAGACCCAGTACTTC. Encoded protein: CASSLGPAETQYF.

This clonotype came up a few times. The chain carries TRBV6-2 or TRBV6-3 and TRBJ2-1; 9 bases fit TRBD1. CDR3 length: 15 amino acids. The ends lost 2 bases at V and 2 bases at J; junction bases unmatched: 1. Germline CDR1 MNHEY, CDR2 SVGEGT. As DNA, the CDR3 is TGTGCCAGCAGTTACGGGACAGGGCCCTACAATGAGCAGTTCTTC. The encoded protein is CASSYGTGPYNEQFF.

This chain uses TRBV5-4 with TRBJ2-7; 7 bases are shared with TRBD1. CDR3 size: 14 residues. V lost 4 bases and J lost 5; bases outside the gene matches: 9. Germline V gives CDR1 SGHNT, CDR2 YYREEE (reference sequence). CDR3 protein: CASSQQGLVNEQYF. DNA for the CDR3: TGTGCCAGCAGCCAACAGGGGCTTGTGAACGAGCAGTACTTC.

This clonotype was seen repeatedly, ten times or more. The chain is built from TRBV7-3 and TRBJ2-5; a possible D gene is TRBD1 (6 bases). The CDR3 has 13 residues. Germline V CDR1 and CDR2: SGHTA, FQGTGA. V lost 5 bases, J lost 2 bases, and 9 bases lay in between. The CDR3 sequence is CASSRTAQETQYF. The CDR3 region has the DNA TGTGCCAGCAGCCGGACAGCACAAGAGACCCAGTACTTC.

This clonotype was recorded many times. The chain carries TRBV20-1 and TRBJ2-3; 7 bases match TRBD1. Germline V gives CDR1 DFQATT, CDR2 SNEGSKA (reference sequence). CDR3 length equals 13 residues. The J segment lost 3 bases and the V segment lost 6 bases, leaving 6 bases of the junction unmatched. The CDR3 is CSAEGQVTDTQYF. The CDR3 bases are TGCAGTGCAGAAGGACAGGTTACAGATACGCAGTATTTT.

The chain is built from TRBV10-3 and TRBJ2-5; D might be TRBD2 (6 bases). The CDR3 sequence is 13 residues long. Deletions cut 7 bases from V and 4 bases from J, with 13 bases between. CDR1 is ENHRY, CDR2 SYGVKD, per germline. This CDR3 is CAITSGLGETQYF. Written as DNA, the CDR3 is TGTGCCATCACATCGGGACTCGGAGAGACCCAGTACTTC.

This clonotype was detected many times. The rearrangement joins TRBV20-1 to TRBJ2-1; a possible D gene is TRBD1 (6 bases). This CDR3 comprises 12 residues. Deletions cut 2 bases from V and 7 bases from J, with 9 bases between. Germline CDR1 reads DFQATT; CDR2 reads SNEGSKA (reference sequence). The CDR3 here is CSARRGKNEQFF. CDR3 sequence (DNA): TGCAGTGCTAGAAGGGGGAAAAATGAGCAGTTCTTC.

The table lists this clonotype with many counts. The V gene is TRBV5-4, the J gene TRBJ1-1, with 8 positions matching TRBD1. CDR1 is SGHNT and CDR2 is YYREEE in the germline V gene (reference sequence). With 4 bases clipped from V and 4 bases from J, the junction kept 12 bases outside the gene matches. The CDR3 extends over 16 amino acids. The CDR3 protein is CASSPTTGAGSTEAFF. The CDR3 DNA follows: TGTGCCAGCAGCCCTACGACAGGGGCGGGAAGCACTGAAGCTTTCTTT.

V usage is TRBV29-1 and J usage is TRBJ2-1, with 15 positions matching TRBD2. J lost 0 bases, V lost 7 bases, and 7 bases had no gene match. The V gene's germline CDR1 is SQVTM and CDR2 ANQGSEA. CDR3 length: 17 residues. CDR3 loop: CSGSGTSGGSSYNEQFF. CDR3 DNA: TGCAGCGGATCCGGGACTAGCGGGGGGAGCTCCTACAATGAGCAGTTCTTC.